Below, one T cell receptor (beta chain) is given with its context. The entry originates in a study of blood T cell repertoires in COVID-19. In the original workflow: Amplified reference gene primers provided the basis for estimating nucleated cell counts. Profiling relied on immunoSEQ multiplex PCR, and the TCRdb table lists in-frame clones only, not all of them. V and J calls and clone size are those listed in that table; D and trimming were worked out from the DNA. Among 180,000 or so clones listed, around 79% were seen once. Germline values: CDR1 SGHRS, CDR2 YFSETQ. The CDR3 extends over 15 amino acids. V dropped 0 bases and J dropped 7 bases, with 11 bases sitting between them.

The receptor's source is a man aged 45-65 years who had recovered from COVID-19. Material for sequencing was PBMCs or T cells enriched from blood (not recorded which). V usage is TRBV5-1 and J usage is TRBJ1-6; a weak D match, TRBD1 (5 bases). CDR3 in DNA: TGCGCCAGCAGCTTGGGCAGGGTCGGAAATTCACCCCTCCACTTT. Translating it yields CASSLGRVGNSPLHF.